The 20 T cell receptor beta chains reported below all come from one sample, sequenced in a study of blood T cell repertoires in COVID-19. Data came from immunoSEQ multiplex PCR; TCRdb stores just in-frame clones and leaves some out. The sample lists about 250,000 clones; around 86% were seen once. Sequencing used PBMCs or T cells enriched from blood (not recorded which). These receptors all come from a man between 40 and 49 years old who had recovered from COVID-19.

This clone was found a few times. V gene TRBV3-1 (or the pseudogene TRBV3-2) combines with J gene TRBJ2-7; weak D call: TRBD1 (6 bases). The CDR3 is 16 amino acids. With 2 bases removed from V and 3 bases from J, the gap between germline ends came to 17 bases. In germline, CDR1 is LGHDT, CDR2 YNNKEL (reference sequence). CDR3 loop: CASSQTTGHRDYEQYF. For the CDR3, the DNA is TGTGCCAGCAGCCAAACAACAGGGCATCGGGACTACGAGCAGTACTTC.

This rearrangement joins TRBV27 to TRBJ1-1, with 7 positions matching TRBD1. J lost 4 bases, V lost 0 bases, and 2 bases had no gene match. The CDR3 is made up of 14 amino acids. CDR1 is MNHEY, CDR2 SMNVEV, per germline (reference sequence). CDR3 nucleotide sequence: TGTGCCAGCAGTTTATCGAGGGGGCGCACTGAAGCTTTCTTT. Protein sequence: CASSLSRGRTEAFF.

CDR3 amino acids: CASSPGRALNYGYTF. Here the CDR3 DNA reads TGTGCCAGCAGCCCCGGCAGGGCATTGAACTATGGCTACACCTTC. This sequence joins TRBV7-9 and TRBJ1-2; perhaps TRBD1 as D (5 bases). Germline V gene data show CDR1 as SEHNR and CDR2 as FQNEAQ (reference sequence). CDR3 length equals 15 residues. Trimming cost V 5 bases and J 2 bases, with 15 bases left between them.

The chain has TRBV4-3 and TRBJ2-2; 7 positions agree with TRBD1. Trimming cost V 5 bases and J 3 bases; bases outside gene matches: 3. This CDR3 is built from 14 residues. CDR1 is LGHNA and CDR2 is YSLEER in the germline V gene. The CDR3 here is CASSWDSDTGELFF. The CDR3 nucleotides read TGCGCCAGCAGCTGGGACAGTGACACCGGGGAGCTGTTTTTT.

J is TRBJ2-2 and V is TRBV24-1; the D gene is possibly TRBD2 (6 bases). The CDR3 spans 17 residues. Deletions cut 0 bases from V and 4 bases from J, with 14 bases between. Germline V gene lookup returns CDR1 KGHDR and CDR2 SFDVKD. The CDR3 DNA is TGTGCCACCAGTGATTTGCAATTCGGGAGTAGCACCGGGGAGCTGTTTTTT. The encoded protein is CATSDLQFGSSTGELFF.

J is TRBJ2-1 and V is TRBV4-2; tentative D call: TRBD2 (7 bases). The CDR3 loop spans 14 amino acids. With 3 bases removed from V and 9 bases from J, the gap between germline ends came to 15 bases. Germline CDR1 LGHNA, CDR2 YNFKEQ. CDR3 residues: CASSQGGGAVEQFF. CDR3 sequence (DNA): TGTGCCAGCAGCCAGGGAGGGGGTGCTGTTGAGCAGTTCTTC.

The chain couples TRBV11-2 to TRBJ2-7; 9 nucleotides match TRBD1. The CDR3 spans 12 residues. V dropped 4 bases and J dropped 6; count of bases not matched to a gene: 1. Germline assignment: CDR1 SGHAT and CDR2 FQNNGV. The CDR3 loop reads CASSWGQGEQYF. DNA of the CDR3: TGTGCCAGCAGCTGGGGACAGGGCGAGCAGTACTTC. Variable domain in full (rest from reference TRBV11-2 and TRBJ2-7): EAGVAQSPRYKIIEKRQSVAFWCNPISGHATLYWYQQILGQGPKLLIQFQNNGVVDDSQLPKDRFSAERLKGVDSTLKIQPAKLEDSAVYLCASSWGQGEQYFGPGTRLTVT.

The genes are TRBV3-1 (or the pseudogene TRBV3-2) and TRBJ1-4; D ambiguous. CDR1 is LGHDT and CDR2 is YNNKEL in the germline V gene (reference sequence). The CDR3 covers 12 residues. Trimming removed 4 bases at V and 17 bases at J, with 17 bases between. The CDR3 nucleotides read TGTGCCAGCAGCCTGGGGAGAGGTGGCCATTTTTTT. Translated: CASSLGRGGHFF.

The rearrangement joins TRBV6-5 to TRBJ2-3; TRBD2 might be the D (5 bases). Germline V gene sequence: CDR1 MNHEY, CDR2 SVGAGI. The CDR3 is 16 amino acids. Trimming took 2 bases from V and 0 from J, leaving 12 bases between them. The CDR3 sequence is CASSYGGRTSTDTQYF. CDR3 DNA sequence: TGTGCCAGCAGTTACGGTGGCAGGACTAGCACAGATACGCAGTATTTT.

V and J are TRBV20-1 and TRBJ1-1; no definite D call. The germline gives CDR1 DFQATT, CDR2 SNEGSKA (reference sequence). This CDR3 region has 11 residues. With 7 bases removed from V and 1 base from J, the gap between germline ends came to 7 bases. The CDR3 sequence: CSVQSNTEAFF. Written as DNA, the CDR3 is TGCAGTGTCCAGTCGAACACTGAAGCTTTCTTT.

The rearrangement links TRBV19 to TRBJ2-5; 8 nucleotides match TRBD2. CDR1 is LNHDA, CDR2 SQIVND, per germline (reference sequence). CDR3 length: 15 residues. J was trimmed by 1 base and V by 4 bases; bases with no gene match: 5. The CDR3: CASSRASGSQETQYF. The CDR3 coding sequence is TGTGCCAGTAGTAGGGCTAGCGGGTCCCAAGAGACCCAGTACTTC.

The rearrangement links TRBV28 to TRBJ1-3; perhaps TRBD1 as D (6 bases). This CDR3 is 15 amino acids long. Germline CDR1 MDHEN, CDR2 SYDVKM. The V end was cut by 6 bases, the J end by 2 bases, with 14 bases between. The CDR3 reads CASRDTGFAGNTIYF. The CDR3 bases are TGTGCCAGCAGAGATACAGGGTTCGCTGGAAACACCATATATTTT.

The genes are TRBV5-5 and TRBJ1-6; no reliable D call. Deletions cut 1 base from V and 6 bases from J, with 14 bases between. CDR1 is SGHKS, CDR2 YYEKEE, per germline (reference sequence). This CDR3 has 16 amino acids. CDR3 nucleotide sequence: TGTGCCAGCAGCTTGACCACAGTCAAAATTAATTCACCCCTCCACTTT. As protein: CASSLTTVKINSPLHF. The full variable domain, with the rest looked up from reference TRBV5-5 and TRBJ1-6, is DAGVTQSPTHLIKTRGQQVTLRCSPISGHKSVSWYQQVLGQGPQFIFQYYEKEERGRGNFPDRFSARQFPNYSSELNVNALLLGDSALYLCASSLTTVKINSPLHFGNGTRLTVT.

The V call is TRBV9, the J call TRBJ1-1, with 8 bases fitting TRBD1. J lost 1 base, V lost 3 bases, and 11 bases had no gene match. The CDR3 has 17 residues. Germline V CDR1 and CDR2: SGDLS, YYNGEE. The CDR3 DNA follows: TGTGCCAGCAGCGCCCATGGCGGGGGACAGGCGAACACTGAAGCTTTCTTT. This translates into CASSAHGGGQANTEAFF.

The rearrangement links TRBV24-1 to TRBJ1-2; D gene unclear. This CDR3 contains 15 residues. The V gene lost 2 bases and the J gene lost 5 bases, with 14 bases spanning the gap. Looked up from germline, CDR1 is KGHDR and CDR2 is SFDVKD. The CDR3, as DNA: TGTGCCACCAGTGATTCTAACAAAACGGGGTATGGCTACACCTTC. This sequence encodes CATSDSNKTGYGYTF.

The chain is built from TRBV7-2 and TRBJ2-5; D may be TRBD2 (6 bases). Trimming removed 5 bases from V and 4 bases from J, with 14 bases in between. The germline CDR1 and CDR2 sequences are SGHTA and FQGNSA. The CDR3 totals 14 residues. CDR3 bases: TGTGCCAGCAGCCCCGCTCAGGGAGGAGAGACCCAGTACTTC. It translates to CASSPAQGGETQYF.

J is TRBJ1-1 and V is TRBV6-6, with 7 nucleotides matching TRBD1. The CDR3 is 13 amino acids. V shed 5 bases, J shed 6 bases, and the junction held 6 bases outside the gene matches. In germline, CDR1 is MNHNY, CDR2 SVGAGI (reference sequence). CDR3 sequence reads: CASSDNRGAEAFF. CDR3 sequence (DNA): TGTGCCAGCAGTGACAACAGGGGCGCTGAAGCTTTCTTT.

This chain links TRBV27 with TRBJ1-1; 10 positions agree with TRBD1. Germline CDR1 MNHEY, CDR2 SMNVEV (reference sequence). J lost 7 bases, V lost 8 bases, and 7 bases had no gene match. This CDR3 is built from 13 residues. The CDR3 is CASLGQGELEAFF. For the CDR3, the DNA is TGTGCCAGCCTAGGACAGGGGGAGCTTGAAGCTTTCTTT.

The chain recombines TRBV27 with TRBJ1-2; TRBD1 agrees at 8 bases. Germline V gene lookup returns CDR1 MNHEY and CDR2 SMNVEV (reference sequence). This CDR3 comprises 15 residues. Trimming removed 4 bases from V and 4 bases from J; junction bases left unmatched: 8. This chain's CDR3 is CASSSPSQGVYGYTF. CDR3 bases: TGTGCCAGCAGTTCCCCTTCACAGGGGGTCTATGGCTACACCTTC.

The chain recombines TRBV5-1 with TRBJ1-2; 7 bases align to TRBD1. Trimming took 4 bases from V and 8 from J; bases not matched to a gene: 8. The germline gives CDR1 SGHRS, CDR2 YFSETQ. There are 13 residues in the CDR3. CDR3 DNA: TGCGCCAGCAGCGCGGACGGACAGGTCGGCTACACCTTC. Translation: CASSADGQVGYTF.